The 13 T cell receptor beta chains in this list originate from one sample, sequenced in a study of CD8 T cells in Susac syndrome. Roughly 0.45 to 1 ug RNA was reverse transcribed with random hexamers. TCRdb redid the calling of the immunoSEQ multiplex PCR reads with MiXCR, one entry per CDR3 protein. This repertoire shows over 80,000 distinct CDR3 sequences, 85% to 95% found once; its top ten account for roughly 0.3%. Sequenced input: CD8+ T cells from PBMCs. The receptors here all came from a human donor in good health.

The chain uses TRBV5-1 and TRBJ2-1, with D perhaps TRBD1 or TRBD2 (6 bases each). Germline V gene data show CDR1 as SGHRS and CDR2 as YFSETQ. V was shortened by 5 bases and J by 4 bases, with 16 bases between the two germline ends. The CDR3 extends over 15 amino acids. The CDR3 DNA follows: TGCGCCAGCAGACCCTATGGGGGGCGTTACAATGAGCAGTTCTTC. Protein product: CASRPYGGRYNEQFF.

This clonotype was observed a single time. The chain recombines TRBV7-8 with TRBJ1-1; D gene unclear. V lost 5 bases to trimming and J lost 1 base, with 17 bases between them. Germline CDR1 SGHVS, CDR2 FQNEAQ. The CDR3 totals 16 residues. CDR3 loop: CASSHLLARGNTEAFF. As DNA, the CDR3 is TGTGCCAGCAGCCACCTCCTAGCCCGGGGGAACACTGAAGCTTTCTTT.

The CDR3 nucleotides are TGTGCCAGCAGCCAAGAGGACAGGTCCTTGAACACCGGGGAGCTGTTTTTT. Translating it yields CASSQEDRSLNTGELFF. The chain is built from TRBV3-1 and TRBJ2-2; TRBD1 matches 7 bases. The CDR3 consists of 17 residues. Germline V gene sequence: CDR1 LGHDT, CDR2 YNNKEL (reference sequence). The V gene end was trimmed by 0 bases and the J gene end by 1 base; junction bases not matched to a gene: 5.

The gene calls are TRBV4-1 and TRBJ1-2, with TRBD1 identical over 12 bases. This CDR3 is 17 amino acids long. Germline trimming cut 0 bases from V and 3 bases from J; bases unmatched to any gene: 5. Germline lookup yields CDR1 MGHRA and CDR2 YSYEKL. The CDR3 DNA follows: TGCGCCAGCAGCCAAGATCGGGACAGGGGGCAGGACTATGGCTACACCTTC. Residues: CASSQDRDRGQDYGYTF.

This rearrangement joins TRBV7-7 to TRBJ2-3; no firm D call. CDR3 size: 13 residues. The germline V gene has CDR1 SSHAT and CDR2 FNYEAQ (reference sequence). Trimming shortened V by 1 base and J by 3 bases, and 5 bases separated the two germline ends. CDR3 amino acids: CASSLEWTDTQYF. The CDR3 DNA reads as TGTGCCAGCAGCTTAGAGTGGACAGATACGCAGTATTTT.

Points on this clonotype: Sequence at one end of the junction differs from germline and may be a read error. V is TRBV27 and J is TRBJ2-1; D ambiguous. The CDR3 runs 12 residues. Germline assignment: CDR1 MNHEY and CDR2 SMNVEV (reference sequence). The CDR3 region has the DNA TGTGTCAGCAGAGCCCCTACGGAGGAGCAGTTCTTC. Translation gives CVSRAPTEEQFF.

The J gene is TRBJ1-1, the V gene TRBV12-3 or TRBV12-4, with D perhaps TRBD1 (6 bases). The CDR3 has 14 residues. V was trimmed by 8 bases and J by 1 base, leaving 14 bases between them. The CDR3 region is CASLVLGANTEAFF. CDR3 bases: TGTGCCAGCCTAGTTTTGGGGGCGAACACTGAAGCTTTCTTT.

The chain joins TRBV9 to TRBJ2-7; D not certain. The CDR3 is made up of 12 amino acids. The germline gives CDR1 SGDLS, CDR2 YYNGEE. V was pared by 3 bases and J by 8 bases, with 12 bases between. The CDR3, as DNA: TGTGCCAGCAGCGATCGTACAGAGCAGCAGTACTTC. Encoded protein: CASSDRTEQQYF.

This clonotype was detected only once. This chain joins TRBV6-4 and TRBJ1-2; D unclear. The CDR3 has 13 amino acids. With 6 bases removed from V and 2 bases from J, the gap between germline ends came to 10 bases. The germline V gene has CDR1 MRHNA and CDR2 SNTAGT. DNA of the CDR3: TGTGCCAGCAGCCCACGGGCGAACTATGGCTACACCTTC. Translated, it gives CASSPRANYGYTF.

The V call is TRBV7-9, the J call TRBJ1-1, with D possibly matching TRBD1 (5 bases). The V gene's germline CDR1 is SEHNR and CDR2 FQNEAQ (reference sequence). V was pared by 5 bases and J by 7 bases, with 11 bases between. The CDR3 extends over 12 amino acids. This CDR3 is CASSSRTFEAFF. Written as DNA, the CDR3 is TGTGCCAGCAGCAGCCGGACATTTGAAGCTTTCTTT.

The chain is built from TRBV15 and TRBJ2-2; 13 nucleotides line up with TRBD2. This CDR3 has 18 residues. V dropped 5 bases and J dropped 0; count of bases not matched to a gene: 6. Germline CDR1 is LNHNV and CDR2 is YYDKDF (reference sequence). Here the CDR3 DNA reads TGTGCCACCAGCGAGGGACTAGCGGGGACCACGAACACCGGGGAGCTGTTTTTT. Encoded protein: CATSEGLAGTTNTGELFF.

The chain uses TRBV29-1 and TRBJ1-2; TRBD1 might be the D (5 bases). CDR3 length equals 11 residues. The ends were cut back, 4 bases at V and 4 bases at J, with 7 bases in the middle. Germline loops: CDR1 SQVTM, CDR2 ANQGSEA. CDR3 loop: CSVVGGYGYTF. DNA for the CDR3: TGCAGCGTTGTCGGGGGCTATGGCTACACCTTC.

This clonotype was counted between two and nine times. The CDR3 reads CSVEVPGQSYEQYF. CDR3 coding DNA: TGCAGCGTTGAGGTACCGGGACAATCCTACGAGCAGTACTTC. The gene calls are TRBV29-1 and TRBJ2-7, with D possibly being TRBD1 (6 bases). V was trimmed by 3 bases and J by 1 base, leaving 13 bases between them. This CDR3 has 14 amino acids. Germline values: CDR1 SQVTM, CDR2 ANQGSEA.